These 32 T cell receptor beta chains were all obtained from the same sample, sequenced in a study of T cells after yellow fever vaccination. One entry per CDR3 protein, called by TCRdb with MiXCR from the 5' RACE reads. The sample yields approximately 90,000 distinct CDR3 sequences, less than 6% seen once. Sequencing used CD8+ T cells sorted from PBMCs, obtained 10 days after the yellow fever booster vaccination. These receptors were obtained from a man aged 18 to 30 who received the YFV17D yellow fever vaccine.

V is TRBV27 and J is TRBJ1-1, with D maybe TRBD1 (6 bases). The CDR3 extends over 14 amino acids. Between the trimmed V and J ends, which lost 8 bases and 4 bases, there was a span of 17 bases. Germline CDR1 reads MNHEY; CDR2 reads SMNVEV (reference sequence). The CDR3 spells CASASQGGGTEAFF. The DNA for the CDR3 is TGTGCCAGCGCCTCCCAGGGAGGGGGCACTGAAGCTTTCTTT.

This chain links TRBV11-1 with TRBJ2-7; tentatively, D is TRBD1 (6 bases). CDR1 and CDR2 from the germline V gene are SGHAT and FQDESV (reference sequence). The ends were cut back, 1 base at V and 5 bases at J, with 9 bases in the middle. The CDR3 length is 13 residues. The CDR3 region is CASSLDRAHEQYF. The DNA for the CDR3 is TGTGCCAGCAGCTTAGACAGGGCTCACGAGCAGTACTTC.

A few counts support this clonotype. The rearrangement links TRBV6-5 to TRBJ2-1; D is perhaps TRBD1 or TRBD2 (5 bases each). The CDR3 contains 16 residues. Germline CDR1 and CDR2: MNHEY and SVGAGI. V dropped 4 bases and J dropped 2 bases, with 15 bases sitting between them. The CDR3: CASSLAGGGPYNEQFF. The CDR3 nucleotides read TGTGCCAGCAGTTTAGCCGGTGGGGGACCCTACAATGAGCAGTTCTTC.

This clonotype was recorded at least ten times. The V gene is TRBV20-1, the J gene TRBJ2-3; a weak D match, TRBD1 (6 bases). V lost 0 bases and J lost 1, with 11 bases in between. In germline, CDR1 is DFQATT, CDR2 SNEGSKA (reference sequence). The CDR3 is 15 residues long. CDR3 residues: CSARDFQGRTDTQYF. The DNA for the CDR3 is TGCAGTGCTAGAGATTTCCAGGGGCGCACAGATACGCAGTATTTT.

The chain links TRBV5-6 to TRBJ2-1; 10 bases are shared with TRBD1. Germline V gives CDR1 SGHDT, CDR2 YYEEEE. V was clipped by 4 bases and J by 9 bases; unmatched bases: 10. This CDR3 has 15 amino acids. The CDR3 DNA follows: TGTGCCAGCAGCGCCGACAGGGGGCTCACGGGTGAGCAGTTCTTC. It translates to CASSADRGLTGEQFF.

The chain combines TRBV6-2 or TRBV6-3 with TRBJ2-1, with D possibly matching TRBD2 (5 bases). The CDR3 has 15 amino acids. The germline V and J ends were trimmed by 5 bases and 9 bases, with 20 bases remaining between them. Germline V lookup: CDR1 MNHEY, CDR2 SVGEGT. DNA of the CDR3: TGTGCCAGCAGTCACGCTAGCTCCGGAGGTCTTGAGCAGTTCTTC. Translating gives CASSHASSGGLEQFF.

This clonotype was seen many times. The genes are TRBV5-1 and TRBJ2-1; tentatively, D is TRBD1 (5 bases). The CDR3 totals 13 residues. Per germline, CDR1 SGHRS and CDR2 YFSETQ. The V end was cut by 3 bases, the J end by 4 bases, with 8 bases between. In nucleotides, the CDR3 is TGCGCCAGCAGCTCGACAGTTTACAATGAGCAGTTCTTC. This codes for CASSSTVYNEQFF.

There are a few counts of this clonotype. V and J are TRBV4-1 and TRBJ2-5; 10 positions agree with TRBD2. Germline assignment: CDR1 MGHRA and CDR2 YSYEKL. The CDR3 is made up of 16 amino acids. The trim removed 1 base at V and 2 bases at J, leaving 4 bases unmatched. The chain's CDR3 is CASSQGAGGRQETQYF. Here the CDR3 DNA reads TGCGCCAGCAGCCAAGGAGCGGGGGGGCGACAAGAGACCCAGTACTTC.

The CDR3 region is CASSFLRTGSGTDTQYF. In DNA, the CDR3 is TGCGCCAGCAGCTTCCTGCGGACAGGGTCGGGCACAGATACGCAGTATTTT. The chain recombines TRBV5-1 with TRBJ2-3, with 8 bases identical to TRBD1. Per the germline V gene, CDR1 is SGHRS and CDR2 is YFSETQ. The J segment lost 1 base and the V segment lost 2 bases, leaving 9 bases of the junction unmatched. CDR3 length equals 17 residues.

This clonotype was recorded a few times. The V and J genes are TRBV29-1 and TRBJ2-7; D could derive from TRBD1 or TRBD2 (5 bases each). This CDR3 has 12 residues. Looked up from germline, CDR1 is SQVTM and CDR2 is ANQGSEA. V was shortened by 7 bases and J by 7 bases, with 17 bases between the two germline ends. CDR3 region: CSASKGSGEQYV. The DNA of the CDR3 is TGCAGCGCATCAAAGGGGTCGGGGGAGCAGTACGTC.

This clonotype was counted between two and nine times. This chain uses TRBV7-2 with TRBJ1-1; D is uncertain. V was cut by 1 base and J by 4 bases, with 10 bases left in between. This CDR3 has 14 amino acids. Germline V gene data show CDR1 as SGHTA and CDR2 as FQGNSA. This CDR3 reads CASSLDGGITEAFF. Written as DNA, the CDR3 is TGTGCCAGCAGCTTAGATGGAGGGATCACTGAAGCTTTCTTT.

This clonotype was counted only a few times. The J gene is TRBJ2-1, the V gene TRBV5-5; 12 bases map to TRBD2. CDR1 and CDR2 (germline): SGHKS, YYEKEE (reference sequence). The CDR3 consists of 16 residues. The V gene end was trimmed by 2 bases and the J gene end by 8 bases; junction bases not matched to a gene: 8. The CDR3 region is CASSLWTSGEGDEQFF. The CDR3 bases are TGTGCCAGCAGCTTATGGACTAGCGGGGAGGGCGATGAGCAGTTCTTC.

This rearrangement joins TRBV5-1 to TRBJ1-1, with a weak D call TRBD1 (6 bases). The V end lost 0 bases, the J end lost 5 bases, and 20 bases lay between the germline ends. Germline CDR1 SGHRS, CDR2 YFSETQ. This CDR3 spans 17 amino acids. CDR3 residues: CASSLDRAETGWTEAFF. The CDR3 DNA follows: TGCGCCAGCAGCTTGGACAGGGCAGAAACCGGGTGGACTGAAGCTTTCTTT.

The chain is built from TRBV29-1 and TRBJ2-5; no clear D. V was cut by 2 bases and J by 2 bases, with 6 bases left in between. The germline V gene encodes CDR1 SQVTM and CDR2 ANQGSEA. The CDR3 length is 12 residues. Written as DNA, the CDR3 is TGCAGCGTTGAAAAGTTTCAAGAGACCCAGTACTTC. As protein: CSVEKFQETQYF.

The table lists this clonotype with a few counts. The V call is TRBV5-8, the J call TRBJ1-6, with D hard to call. Trimming left V 0 bases short and J 9 bases short, with 10 bases between. This CDR3 comprises 14 residues. Germline V gene sequence: CDR1 SGHTS, CDR2 YDEGEE. The CDR3 sequence: CASSLGGLRSPLHF. In DNA form, the CDR3 reads TGTGCCAGCAGCTTGGGGGGATTACGTTCACCCCTCCACTTT. Together with reference TRBV5-8 and TRBJ1-6, the CDR3 gives the full variable domain: EAGVTQSPTHLIKTRGQQATLRCSPISGHTSVYWYQQALGLGLQFLLWYDEGEERNRGNFPPRFSGRQFPNYSSELNVNALELEDSALYLCASSLGGLRSPLHFGNGTRLTVT.

In DNA, the CDR3 is TGTGCCAGCAGGGTCTCCCGTGGGGGCTCCTACGAGCAGTACGTC. Encoded protein: CASRVSRGGSYEQYV. The V call is TRBV6-5, the J call TRBJ2-7, with D possibly being TRBD1 or TRBD2 (5 bases each). This CDR3 contains 15 residues. The germline V and J ends were trimmed by 6 bases and 0 bases, with 15 bases remaining between them. The germline CDR1 and CDR2 sequences are MNHEY and SVGAGI.

This clonotype was recorded a few times. V and J are TRBV10-3 and TRBJ2-3; D is unresolved. This CDR3 is 13 amino acids long. Germline CDR1 reads ENHRY; CDR2 reads SYGVKD. The V end lost 2 bases, the J end lost 2 bases, and 5 bases lay between the germline ends. The CDR3 loop reads CAISEVHTDTQYF. The DNA of the CDR3 is TGTGCCATCAGTGAGGTTCACACAGATACGCAGTATTTT.

The rearrangement links TRBV6-1 to TRBJ2-2, with 9 bases identical to TRBD1. V was clipped by 2 bases and J by 4 bases; unmatched bases: 17. The CDR3 spans 20 residues. Per the germline V gene, CDR1 is MNHNS and CDR2 is SASEGT. Here the CDR3 DNA reads TGTGCCAGCAGTGAATTGGTGGACAGGGGATTGGCTAGCGCCACCGGGGAGCTGTTTTTT. This sequence encodes CASSELVDRGLASATGELFF.

This clonotype was picked up a small number of times. The chain recombines TRBV5-1 with TRBJ2-5; 9 bases fit TRBD2. The CDR3 is made up of 16 amino acids. CDR1 SGHRS and CDR2 YFSETQ come from the germline V gene. V shed 4 bases, J shed 1 base, and the junction held 8 bases outside the gene matches. The CDR3 region has the DNA TGCGCCAGCAGCCCCTCAGCGGGGGGCCCCCAAGAGACCCAGTACTTC. Protein sequence: CASSPSAGGPQETQYF.

The chain joins TRBV5-6 to TRBJ2-7, with D unresolved. Germline V CDR1 and CDR2: SGHDT, YYEEEE. This CDR3 comprises 12 residues. Trimming removed 4 bases from V and 4 bases from J, with 9 bases in between. CDR3 amino acids: CASSQGRYEQYV. Here the CDR3 DNA reads TGTGCCAGCAGCCAAGGCAGATACGAGCAGTACGTC.

The chain employs TRBV4-1 and TRBJ2-1; D not resolved. This CDR3 region has 14 residues. Trimming cost V 0 bases and J 4 bases, with 7 bases left between them. CDR1 MGHRA and CDR2 YSYEKL come from the germline V gene. CDR3 amino acids: CASSQEGRYNEQFF. CDR3 nucleotides: TGCGCCAGCAGCCAAGAGGGCCGTTACAATGAGCAGTTCTTC.

V usage is TRBV12-3 or TRBV12-4 and J usage is TRBJ1-1, with TRBD1 as a possible D gene (5 bases). V was cut by 3 bases and J by 5 bases, with 16 bases left in between. The CDR3 is made up of 15 amino acids. CDR3 nucleotides: TGTGCCAGCAGTTTCGCCGGCGGGGGAAGTACTGAAGCTTTCTTT. Translation gives CASSFAGGGSTEAFF.

This clonotype was detected ten times or more. The rearrangement links TRBV29-1 to TRBJ2-1; 12 nucleotides agree with TRBD2. V was pared by 7 bases and J by 8 bases, with 12 bases of the junction left unmatched. CDR1 is SQVTM and CDR2 is ANQGSEA in the germline V gene. The CDR3 loop spans 15 amino acids. The CDR3: CSGNGASGGEYEQFF. In DNA form, the CDR3 reads TGCAGCGGCAACGGGGCTAGCGGGGGGGAATATGAGCAGTTCTTC.

The gene calls are TRBV4-1 and TRBJ2-3; unclear D gene. Germline assignment: CDR1 MGHRA and CDR2 YSYEKL. CDR3 length: 15 residues. Trimming removed 0 bases at V and 5 bases at J, with 12 bases between. CDR3 in amino acids: CASSQEHTDGDTQYF. CDR3 in DNA: TGCGCCAGCAGCCAAGAACACACGGACGGAGATACGCAGTATTTT.

This clonotype was seen at least ten times. This sequence joins TRBV19 and TRBJ2-1; a possible D gene is TRBD2 (5 bases). The CDR3 is 15 amino acids. V lost 5 bases and J 0 bases, leaving 11 bases between the germline ends. Germline CDR1 is LNHDA and CDR2 is SQIVND (reference sequence). Here the CDR3 DNA reads TGTGCCAGTAGTCTAGCCCCGAGCTCCTACAATGAGCAGTTCTTC. Protein product: CASSLAPSSYNEQFF.

The chain employs TRBV12-3 or TRBV12-4 and TRBJ1-1; the D gene is possibly TRBD1 (5 bases). The CDR3 covers 13 residues. The V gene lost 7 bases and the J gene lost 4 bases, with 13 bases spanning the gap. CDR3 sequence: CASTLGGTTEAFF. CDR3 DNA sequence: TGTGCCAGCACCCTGGGGGGTACCACTGAAGCTTTCTTT.

The chain links TRBV7-9 to TRBJ2-1; weak D call: TRBD1 (6 bases). Germline assignment: CDR1 SEHNR and CDR2 FQNEAQ (reference sequence). CDR3 size: 14 residues. The V end was cut by 5 bases, the J end by 6 bases, with 14 bases between. CDR3 protein: CASSMPGTFNEQFF. The DNA for the CDR3 is TGTGCCAGCAGCATGCCCGGGACATTCAATGAGCAGTTCTTC. Drawing the rest from reference TRBV7-9 and TRBJ2-1, the complete variable domain is DTGVSQNPRHKITKRGQNVTFRCDPISEHNRLYWYRQTLGQGPEFLTYFQNEAQLEKSRLLSDRFSAERPKGSFSTLEIQRTEQGDSAMYLCASSMPGTFNEQFFGPGTRLTVL.

The table lists this clonotype with many counts. This chain links TRBV12-3 or TRBV12-4 with TRBJ2-5; 9 nucleotides align to TRBD1. J lost 4 bases, V lost 6 bases, and 9 bases had no gene match. The CDR3 contains 15 residues. CDR3 residues: CASRPGQGSGETQYF. The CDR3 nucleotides read TGTGCCAGCAGGCCGGGACAGGGTTCGGGAGAGACCCAGTACTTC.

The J gene is TRBJ1-5, the V gene TRBV20-1, with a weak D call TRBD1 (6 bases). V was trimmed by 0 bases and J by 6 bases, leaving 15 bases between them. The germline V gene has CDR1 DFQATT and CDR2 SNEGSKA (reference sequence). This CDR3 region has 15 residues. CDR3 amino acids: CSARDRGGQGQPQHF. CDR3 coding DNA: TGCAGTGCTAGAGATCGGGGGGGCCAAGGTCAGCCCCAGCATTTT.

V is TRBV12-3 or TRBV12-4 and J is TRBJ1-1; weak D call: TRBD1 (6 bases). The CDR3 has 15 amino acids. V lost 6 bases and J lost 6, with 20 bases in between. The CDR3 DNA reads TGTGCCAGCAGGGGCGCTACAGGGATCCCCGCTGAAGCTTTCTTT. This translates into CASRGATGIPAEAFF.

The rearrangement joins TRBV7-8 to TRBJ1-2, with 7 bases identical to TRBD1. The V gene end was trimmed by 1 base and the J gene end by 4 bases; junction bases not matched to a gene: 6. From germline, CDR1 is SGHVS and CDR2 FQNEAQ. This CDR3 has 15 amino acids. The CDR3 is CASSLGPGGAYGYTF. In DNA, the CDR3 is TGTGCCAGCAGCTTAGGGCCAGGGGGGGCCTATGGCTACACCTTC.

Here the CDR3 reads CASSLGGMNEQFF. DNA of the CDR3: TGTGCCAGCAGCTTAGGAGGGATGAATGAGCAGTTCTTC. The chain carries TRBV7-6 and TRBJ2-1; a weak D match, TRBD2 (5 bases). The CDR3 sequence is 13 residues long. V was pared by 1 base and J by 7 bases, with 8 bases between. Germline V gene sequence: CDR1 SGHVS, CDR2 FNYEAQ.